Here is one TCR beta chain with its context. TCRdb's copy holds only in-frame clones and misses some; the assay was immunoSEQ multiplex PCR. The top ten hold approximately 5% of the sample, which has more than 80,000 clones, 85% to 90% seen once. The source of the sample is a study of T cell responses to AZD1222 COVID-19 vaccine. The CDR3 length is 15 residues. CDR1 LGHDT and CDR2 YNNKEL come from the germline V gene (reference sequence). V was trimmed by 5 bases and J by 0 bases, leaving 12 bases between them. The clonotype comes from an adult in good health. The material was peripheral blood, obtained on day 0 of AZD1222 vaccination. The chain is built from TRBV3-1 (or the pseudogene TRBV3-2) and TRBJ2-3; tentative D call: TRBD2 (6 bases). The CDR3 bases are TGTGCCAGCAGCACGACGGGACTTAGCACAGATACGCAGTATTTT. Translation: CASSTTGLSTDTQYF.